This T cell receptor (beta chain) was identified during a study of identical twins. Study-wide findings and caveats: Findings came from cross-sectional statistics, without long-term follow-up of donors. Where beta out-of-frame sequences were concerned, excess twin sharing was weaker.

With regard to this clonotype: No antigen is known for it.

Each donor was a healthy Caucasian. From the 5' RACE reads, TCRdb called clonotypes with MiXCR, one entry per CDR3 protein. The sample lists around 370,000 distinct CDR3 sequences, approximately 8.8% seen once, with 7.5% to 9.5% in the top ten. Material for sequencing was naive T cells sorted from blood. The source is a woman aged 50 to 65 in good health.

CDR3 nucleotides: TGCGCCAGCAGCTTGGCCTTATTGGGGGAAGCTAACTATGGCTACACCTTC. It specifies CASSLALLGEANYGYTF. The chain uses TRBV5-1 and TRBJ1-2; perhaps TRBD1 as D (5 bases). V lost 0 bases and J lost 0, with 15 bases in between. The CDR3 has 17 amino acids. Germline V gene data show CDR1 as SGHRS and CDR2 as YFSETQ.